The 28 T cell receptor beta chains reported below all come from one sample, sequenced in a study of T cell responses to AZD1222 COVID-19 vaccine. Using immunoSEQ multiplex PCR, the repertoire was profiled, and TCRdb retains in-frame clones only, with some absent. The sample lists roughly 120,000 clones, approximately 85% occurring once. The input for sequencing was peripheral blood, taken on day 0 of AZD1222 vaccination. These receptors came from an adult in good health.

The chain carries TRBV5-4 and TRBJ1-1, with unresolved D. The V gene's germline CDR1 is SGHNT and CDR2 YYREEE (reference sequence). The CDR3 runs 15 residues. The V gene lost 1 base and the J gene lost 0 bases, with 10 bases spanning the gap. The CDR3 is CASSLRNSLNTEAFF. The CDR3 DNA reads as TGTGCCAGCAGCTTGAGGAACAGTTTGAACACTGAAGCTTTCTTT.

V gene TRBV7-8 combines with J gene TRBJ2-1; no firm D call. In germline, CDR1 is SGHVS, CDR2 FQNEAQ. The CDR3 has 14 residues. Trimming took off 0 bases at V and 9 bases at J, with 12 bases between the two ends. Here the CDR3 reads CASSLAGALAEQFF. The CDR3 nucleotides are TGTGCCAGCAGCTTAGCGGGCGCCCTCGCTGAGCAGTTCTTC.

The count of this clone is one. The chain is built from TRBV5-5 and TRBJ1-2, with D tentatively TRBD1 (5 bases). Germline V gene lookup returns CDR1 SGHKS and CDR2 YYEKEE (reference sequence). With 4 bases removed from V and 7 bases from J, the gap between germline ends came to 14 bases. The CDR3 has 13 residues. Here the CDR3 reads CASSPLGRGGYTF. The CDR3, as DNA: TGTGCCAGCAGCCCCCTGGGACGGGGTGGCTACACCTTC.

This clone has just a few counts. This chain joins TRBV15 and TRBJ1-4; the match to TRBD1 covers 8 bases. The trim removed 1 base at V and 5 bases at J, leaving 0 bases unmatched. This CDR3 has 14 residues. Germline assignment: CDR1 LNHNV and CDR2 YYDKDF (reference sequence). Here the CDR3 DNA reads TGTGCCACCAGCAGAGGGACAGGGAATGAAAAACTGTTTTTT. Translated: CATSRGTGNEKLFF.

A single count supports this clone. The V call is TRBV7-2, the J call TRBJ2-2; possibly TRBD1 for D (5 bases). Germline V gene sequence: CDR1 SGHTA, CDR2 FQGNSA. The length of the CDR3 is 18 residues. V was shortened by 1 base and J by 1 base, with 16 bases between the two germline ends. The CDR3 region has the DNA TGTGCCAGCAGCTTAGTATCGTTGGACATCATGAACACCGGGGAGCTGTTTTTT. Protein: CASSLVSLDIMNTGELFF.

This chain joins TRBV28 and TRBJ1-5; 9 nucleotides match TRBD1. Germline V gene data show CDR1 as MDHEN and CDR2 as SYDVKM. V trimming: 5 bases; J trimming: 7 bases; junction bases outside the gene matches: 6. This CDR3 spans 14 amino acids. CDR3 sequence (DNA): TGTGCCAGCAGTCGACAGGGGGACAGCCAGCCCCAGCATTTT. Encoded protein: CASSRQGDSQPQHF. The full variable domain, in which reference TRBV28 and TRBJ1-5 provide the parts outside the CDR3, is DVKVTQSSRYLVKRTGEKVFLECVQDMDHENMFWYRQDPGLGLRLIYFSYDVKMKEKGDIPEGYSVSREKKERFSLILESASTNQTSMYLCASSRQGDSQPQHFGDGTRLSIL.

J is TRBJ1-2 and V is TRBV9, with TRBD1 as a possible D gene (5 bases). The germline V gene has CDR1 SGDLS and CDR2 YYNGEE. V was clipped by 4 bases and J by 4 bases, with 8 bases between them. The CDR3 length is 12 residues. In DNA form, the CDR3 reads TGTGCCAGCAGCCCGGGGGTCTATGGCTACACCTTC. It is translated as CASSPGVYGYTF.

The V gene is TRBV7-9, the J gene TRBJ2-5; no clear D gene. V was clipped by 3 bases and J by 5 bases, with 22 bases between them. Germline V gene lookup returns CDR1 SEHNR and CDR2 FQNEAQ (reference sequence). The CDR3 extends over 17 amino acids. CDR3 bases: TGTGCCAGCAGCTTTATCCTTGTGTCAGCCAATTGGGAGACCCAGTACTTC. It codes for CASSFILVSANWETQYF.

V usage is TRBV25-1 and J usage is TRBJ2-1; D uncertain. This CDR3 region has 13 residues. The V end lost 4 bases, the J end lost 3 bases, and 7 bases lay between the germline ends. From germline, CDR1 is MGHDK and CDR2 SYGVNS. The CDR3 DNA reads as TGTGCCAGCAGTGTGGGCAACTACAATGAGCAGTTCTTC. Translating gives CASSVGNYNEQFF. Supplemented by reference TRBV25-1 and TRBJ2-1, the full variable domain reads EADIYQTPRYLVIGTGKKITLECSQTMGHDKMYWYQQDPGMELHLIHYSYGVNSTEKGDLSSESTVSRIRTEHFPLTLESARPSHTSQYLCASSVGNYNEQFFGPGTRLTVL.

The J gene is TRBJ1-5, the V gene TRBV7-9, with 7 bases matching TRBD1. The CDR3 totals 15 residues. J gave up 5 bases and V 5 bases, and 9 bases lay outside the gene matches. CDR1 and CDR2 from the germline V gene are SEHNR and FQNEAQ (reference sequence). The CDR3 DNA sequence: TGTGCCAGCAGCAGTGGGGACAGACGATATCAGCCCCAGCATTTT. Amino acid sequence: CASSSGDRRYQPQHF. The full variable domain, in which reference TRBV7-9 and TRBJ1-5 provide the parts outside the CDR3, is DTGVSQNPRHKITKRGQNVTFRCDPISEHNRLYWYRQTLGQGPEFLTYFQNEAQLEKSRLLSDRFSAERPKGSFSTLEIQRTEQGDSAMYLCASSSGDRRYQPQHFGDGTRLSIL.

A few counts support this clone. The V and J genes are TRBV27 and TRBJ1-2, with 11 nucleotides matching TRBD1. CDR1 and CDR2 (germline): MNHEY, SMNVEV (reference sequence). The CDR3 runs to 14 residues. The V segment lost 8 bases and the J segment 8 bases; nucleotides outside the gene matches: 10. DNA for the CDR3: TGTGCCAGCGGGGGGACAGGGGGAGGAGGAGGCTACACCTTC. Encoded protein: CASGGTGGGGGYTF.

This chain links TRBV6-1 with TRBJ1-1; D gene ambiguous. Germline-derived CDR1 and CDR2 are MNHNS and SASEGT. V lost 2 bases and J lost 1, with 8 bases in between. This CDR3 region has 14 residues. The DNA for the CDR3 is TGTGCCAGCAGTGAATACCACCGGAACACTGAAGCTTTCTTT. Its translation is CASSEYHRNTEAFF.

This chain joins TRBV19 and TRBJ1-1, with 8 bases fitting TRBD1. In germline, CDR1 is LNHDA, CDR2 SQIVND (reference sequence). The CDR3 is 15 residues long. The ends lost 8 bases at V and 1 base at J; junction bases unmatched: 9. The CDR3 sequence: CASREPGQANTEAFF. CDR3 nucleotide sequence: TGTGCCAGTCGGGAACCGGGACAGGCGAACACTGAAGCTTTCTTT.

This clone has just a few counts. The CDR3 region has the DNA TGTGCCAGCAGCTTTCCAGGGGTGTCCTACAATGAGCAGTTCTTC. Its translation is CASSFPGVSYNEQFF. The rearrangement links TRBV7-9 to TRBJ2-1, with TRBD1 as a possible D gene (6 bases). Germline V gene data show CDR1 as SEHNR and CDR2 as FQNEAQ (reference sequence). This CDR3 contains 15 residues. Trimming cost V 3 bases and J 1 base, with 10 bases left between them.

The rearrangement uses TRBV20-1 and TRBJ1-4; D is perhaps TRBD1 (6 bases). This CDR3 contains 14 residues. Trimming pared 3 bases from V and 5 bases from J, leaving 13 bases between. Germline V gives CDR1 DFQATT, CDR2 SNEGSKA (reference sequence). The CDR3 protein is CSASDFRGNEKLFF. The CDR3 DNA reads as TGCAGTGCTAGTGACTTCAGGGGAAATGAAAAACTGTTTTTT.

V usage is TRBV5-1 and J usage is TRBJ1-1, with D perhaps matching TRBD1 (6 bases). Germline V lookup: CDR1 SGHRS, CDR2 YFSETQ. This CDR3 contains 14 residues. V lost 0 bases and J 3 bases, leaving 9 bases between the germline ends. The CDR3 nucleotides are TGCGCCAGCAGCTTGGAGAGGGGGGACACTGAAGCTTTCTTT. The encoded protein is CASSLERGDTEAFF.

The sample holds one count of this clone. The chain couples TRBV28 to TRBJ2-7, with no clear D. Germline CDR1 MDHEN, CDR2 SYDVKM. Trimming shortened V by 2 bases and J by 3 bases, and 8 bases separated the two germline ends. The CDR3 consists of 13 residues. This CDR3 reads CASSLPTLYEQYF. The CDR3 bases are TGTGCCAGCAGTTTACCCACACTCTACGAGCAGTACTTC. The whole variable domain, remainder taken from reference TRBV28 and TRBJ2-7, is DVKVTQSSRYLVKRTGEKVFLECVQDMDHENMFWYRQDPGLGLRLIYFSYDVKMKEKGDIPEGYSVSREKKERFSLILESASTNQTSMYLCASSLPTLYEQYFGPGTRLTVT.

The chain uses TRBV18 and TRBJ2-2; TRBD2 agrees at 9 bases. From germline, CDR1 is KGHSH and CDR2 LQKENI. This CDR3 spans 17 amino acids. Germline trimming cut 3 bases from V and 3 bases from J; bases unmatched to any gene: 8. CDR3 nucleotide sequence: TGTGCCAGCTCACCCTCCTCTAGCGGGGCCTACACCGGGGAGCTGTTTTTT. Translating it yields CASSPSSSGAYTGELFF.

This chain joins TRBV7-8 and TRBJ2-2, with 7 bases matching TRBD1. Trimming cost V 3 bases and J 8 bases; bases outside gene matches: 9. The V gene's germline CDR1 is SGHVS and CDR2 FQNEAQ. The CDR3 is made up of 15 amino acids. The DNA for the CDR3 is TGTGCCAGCAGCTTCCGACAGGGTGGGGTGGGGGAGCTGTTTTTT. Protein product: CASSFRQGGVGELFF.

The chain has TRBV5-5 and TRBJ1-4; D remains unclear. The CDR3 runs to 13 residues. Germline CDR1 reads SGHKS; CDR2 reads YYEKEE (reference sequence). V shed 0 bases and J shed 8 bases, with 8 bases lying between them. The CDR3 sequence is CASSLVGPEKLFF. Written as DNA, the CDR3 is TGTGCCAGCAGCTTGGTCGGTCCGGAAAAACTGTTTTTT.

This clone was recorded once. The chain combines TRBV27 with TRBJ2-7; D is ambiguous. Trimming pared 2 bases from V and 0 bases from J, leaving 8 bases between. Per the germline V gene, CDR1 is MNHEY and CDR2 is SMNVEV (reference sequence). The CDR3 consists of 14 residues. This CDR3 is CASSLGQSSYEQYF. The CDR3 nucleotides are TGTGCCAGCAGTTTAGGTCAGAGCTCCTACGAGCAGTACTTC.

This rearrangement joins TRBV6-5 to TRBJ1-4, with 7 bases matching TRBD1. With V trimmed by 6 bases and J by 4 bases, 8 bases remained unmatched. CDR3 length: 15 amino acids. In germline, CDR1 is MNHEY, CDR2 SVGAGI. The CDR3 sequence: CASRNTGAVNEKLFF. The DNA for the CDR3 is TGTGCCAGCAGGAACACAGGGGCGGTTAATGAAAAACTGTTTTTT.

The V call is TRBV29-1, the J call TRBJ2-5; 8 positions agree with TRBD1. CDR3 size: 12 residues. Germline CDR1 SQVTM, CDR2 ANQGSEA. The V segment lost 6 bases and the J segment 2 bases; nucleotides outside the gene matches: 2. The CDR3 sequence: CSVGQGQETQYF. CDR3 DNA sequence: TGCAGCGTCGGACAGGGACAAGAGACCCAGTACTTC.

The V gene is TRBV5-1, the J gene TRBJ2-2, with TRBD1 matching 7 bases. The CDR3 has 16 residues. The V segment lost 4 bases and the J segment 7 bases; nucleotides outside the gene matches: 13. From germline, CDR1 is SGHRS and CDR2 YFSETQ. CDR3 region: CASSPRGTGTDGELFF. The CDR3, as DNA: TGCGCCAGCAGCCCTAGAGGCACAGGGACAGACGGGGAGCTGTTTTTT.

The genes are TRBV19 and TRBJ1-5, with D perhaps matching TRBD1 (5 bases). The V end was cut by 6 bases, the J end by 1 base, with 13 bases between. In germline, CDR1 is LNHDA, CDR2 SQIVND (reference sequence). The CDR3 totals 15 residues. The CDR3 sequence: CASRDQGGSNQPQHF. CDR3 nucleotides: TGTGCCAGTAGGGATCAGGGAGGGAGCAATCAGCCCCAGCATTTT.

This chain connects TRBV27 to TRBJ2-7; D is uncertain. Germline loops: CDR1 MNHEY, CDR2 SMNVEV (reference sequence). The CDR3 is 11 amino acids. The ends were cut back, 8 bases at V and 3 bases at J, with 8 bases in the middle. This CDR3 reads CASGHGYEQYF. The CDR3, as DNA: TGTGCCAGCGGGCATGGCTACGAGCAGTACTTC.

The rearrangement uses TRBV15 and TRBJ1-5, with D uncertain. V shed 0 bases and J shed 8 bases, with 8 bases lying between them. Germline CDR1 LNHNV, CDR2 YYDKDF (reference sequence). This CDR3 comprises 13 residues. The CDR3 sequence is CATSRDRKEPQHF. The CDR3, as DNA: TGTGCCACCAGCAGAGATAGGAAGGAGCCCCAGCATTTT.

CDR3 in DNA: TGTGCCAGCAGTAGGGACACCTATGGCTACACCTTC. Its protein is CASSRDTYGYTF. The genes are TRBV12-3 or TRBV12-4 and TRBJ1-2; a possible D gene is TRBD1 (6 bases). The CDR3 consists of 12 residues. V lost 5 bases and J 4 bases, leaving 8 bases between the germline ends.